Below, 32 T cell receptor beta chains from the same sample are listed, as sequenced in a study of cytomegalovirus exposure and HLA in healthy donors. PCR was performed using 60 Vbeta and 13 Jbeta primers. The data were produced by immunoSEQ multiplex PCR, yet TCRdb's version contains in-frame clones alone and is incomplete. This table holds about 37,000 clones, over 70% found once. The sample comprised PBMCs. The receptors shown here come from a man aged 25 to 45 in good health and CMV-seronegative.

There are a few counts of this clone. This rearrangement joins TRBV5-1 to TRBJ2-7, with TRBD1 as a possible D gene (6 bases). This CDR3 comprises 15 residues. V was pared by 0 bases and J by 3 bases, with 13 bases between. Germline lookup yields CDR1 SGHRS and CDR2 YFSETQ. CDR3 in amino acids: CASSLGPTGIYEQYF. The CDR3 coding sequence is TGCGCCAGCAGCTTGGGACCCACAGGGATCTACGAGCAGTACTTC.

V is TRBV2 and J is TRBJ1-5; TRBD1 matches 7 bases. The CDR3 covers 16 residues. Germline lookup yields CDR1 SNHLY and CDR2 FYNNEI. V shed 6 bases, J shed 1 base, and the junction held 9 bases outside the gene matches. The CDR3 region is CASRGDREESNQPQHF. In DNA, the CDR3 is TGTGCCAGCAGAGGAGACAGGGAAGAAAGCAATCAGCCCCAGCATTTT.

The rearrangement uses TRBV14 and TRBJ1-1; a weak D match, TRBD1 (6 bases). Germline values: CDR1 SGHDN, CDR2 FVKESK. The CDR3 consists of 16 residues. The germline V and J ends were trimmed by 4 bases and 2 bases, with 17 bases remaining between them. For the CDR3, the DNA is TGTGCCAGCAGCCTAGGGAGGGGGATCCTAAACACTGAAGCTTTCTTT. Translation gives CASSLGRGILNTEAFF. The complete variable domain, with remaining parts taken from reference TRBV14 and TRBJ1-1, reads EAGVTQFPSHSVIEKGQTVTLRCDPISGHDNLYWYRRVMGKEIKFLLHFVKESKQDESGMPNNRFLAERTGGTYSTLKVQPAELEDSGVYFCASSLGRGILNTEAFFGQGTRLTVV.

The rearrangement joins TRBV9 to TRBJ2-7; 11 bases fit TRBD2. The CDR3 runs to 15 residues. With 3 bases clipped from V and 4 bases from J, the junction kept 6 bases outside the gene matches. Germline V lookup: CDR1 SGDLS, CDR2 YYNGEE. The CDR3 coding sequence is TGTGCCAGCAGCGCGGAGGGGACTAGCGGTTACGAGCAGTACTTC. Translating gives CASSAEGTSGYEQYF. Full variable domain (remainder filled in from reference TRBV9 and TRBJ2-7): DSGVTQTPKHLITATGQRVTLRCSPRSGDLSVYWYQQSLDQGLQFLIQYYNGEERAKGNILERFSAQQFPDLHSELNLSSLELGDSALYFCASSAEGTSGYEQYFGPGTRLTVT.

This clone was observed a few times. The CDR3, as DNA: TGCGCCAGCAGGGACACCTTGAACACTGAAGCTTTCTTT. Protein product: CASRDTLNTEAFF. V usage is TRBV10-2 and J usage is TRBJ1-1, with a weak D call TRBD1 (5 bases). Trimming took 6 bases from V and 0 from J, leaving 8 bases between them. This CDR3 has 13 amino acids. In germline, CDR1 is WSHSY, CDR2 SAAADI.

The chain combines TRBV19 with TRBJ2-1, with unresolved D. Germline CDR1 is LNHDA and CDR2 is SQIVND (reference sequence). Trimming took 10 bases from V and 9 from J, leaving 19 bases between them. The CDR3 is made up of 13 amino acids. The CDR3 region is CATVDLGYSEQFF. The CDR3 coding sequence is TGTGCCACCGTTGACCTGGGCTATTCTGAGCAGTTCTTC.

The chain links TRBV5-4 to TRBJ2-3; 14 bases match TRBD2. Germline values: CDR1 SGHNT, CDR2 YYREEE (reference sequence). With 2 bases clipped from V and 5 bases from J, the junction kept 7 bases outside the gene matches. The CDR3 extends over 17 amino acids. CDR3 loop: CASSLPTSGGGKDTQYF. CDR3 DNA: TGTGCCAGCAGCTTACCGACTAGCGGGGGGGGAAAAGATACGCAGTATTTT.

The chain joins TRBV5-1 to TRBJ1-1; TRBD1 might be the D (6 bases). CDR1 is SGHRS, CDR2 YFSETQ, per germline. The germline V and J ends were trimmed by 3 bases and 4 bases, with 13 bases remaining between them. The CDR3 contains 14 residues. CDR3 sequence (DNA): TGCGCCAGCAGCTACGGGGAGGGGGGCACTGAAGCTTTCTTT. Protein product: CASSYGEGGTEAFF.

V is TRBV7-9 and J is TRBJ2-7; 7 nucleotides agree with TRBD2. This CDR3 region has 17 residues. V lost 3 bases to trimming and J lost 7 bases; unmatched junction nucleotides: 18. Germline V gene lookup returns CDR1 SEHNR and CDR2 FQNEAQ (reference sequence). The CDR3 sequence is CASSFPPGAGPLGEQYF. As DNA, the CDR3 is TGTGCCAGCAGCTTCCCCCCGGGAGCGGGACCTCTTGGGGAGCAGTACTTC. The whole variable domain, remainder taken from reference TRBV7-9 and TRBJ2-7, is DTGVSQNPRHKITKRGQNVTFRCDPISEHNRLYWYRQTLGQGPEFLTYFQNEAQLEKSRLLSDRFSAERPKGSFSTLEIQRTEQGDSAMYLCASSFPPGAGPLGEQYFGPGTRLTVT.

The chain employs TRBV6-5 and TRBJ1-2; D is ambiguous. Germline values: CDR1 MNHEY, CDR2 SVGAGI. The CDR3 is made up of 14 amino acids. Trimming removed 7 bases at V and 3 bases at J, with 15 bases between. CDR3 residues: CASMQYQSHYGYTF. CDR3 coding DNA: TGTGCCAGCATGCAGTATCAATCCCACTATGGCTACACCTTC.

This sequence joins TRBV18 and TRBJ1-1, with 8 nucleotides matching TRBD1. Germline values: CDR1 KGHSH, CDR2 LQKENI. The CDR3 runs to 17 residues. V lost 6 bases and J lost 1; bases outside the gene matches: 13. The DNA of the CDR3 is TGTGCCAGCTCCCTGCTAAGACTCGACAGGGGGAACACTGAAGCTTTCTTT. Translated, it gives CASSLLRLDRGNTEAFF.

The rearrangement joins TRBV6-4 to TRBJ2-3; the match to TRBD2 covers 15 bases. The CDR3 sequence is 17 residues long. Germline lookup yields CDR1 MRHNA and CDR2 SNTAGT. The ends lost 0 bases at V and 6 bases at J; junction bases unmatched: 4. The DNA for the CDR3 is TGTGCCAGCAGTGACTCGGGGACTAGCGGGGGGCTTGATACGCAGTATTTT. This translates into CASSDSGTSGGLDTQYF.

This clone came up once. The chain carries TRBV23-1 and TRBJ1-1; TRBD1 aligns across 7 bases. TRBV23-1 is an ORF, and what it does is uncertain. V dropped 3 bases and J dropped 7; count of bases not matched to a gene: 5. This CDR3 comprises 13 residues. DNA for the CDR3: TGCGCCAGCAGTCAGGGACAGCGTTTTGAAGCTTTCTTT. Translating it yields CASSQGQRFEAFF.

The rearrangement links TRBV7-9 to TRBJ2-1, with 7 bases aligning to TRBD1. Germline V lookup: CDR1 SEHNR, CDR2 FQNEAQ (reference sequence). The V segment lost 3 bases and the J segment 9 bases; nucleotides outside the gene matches: 11. The CDR3 loop spans 15 amino acids. In DNA, the CDR3 is TGTGCCAGCAGCTTCCCCGGGACAGTAAGTCCTGAGCAGTTCTTC. This translates into CASSFPGTVSPEQFF.

The chain combines TRBV28 with TRBJ2-7; TRBD2 might be the D (6 bases). Germline CDR1 reads MDHEN; CDR2 reads SYDVKM. The V and J ends lost 5 bases and 6 bases respectively, with 20 bases between them. This CDR3 comprises 15 residues. This CDR3 is CASSTRDSRGFEQYF. In DNA, the CDR3 is TGTGCCAGCAGTACACGGGACTCCCGCGGCTTCGAGCAGTACTTC. Full variable domain (missing parts from reference TRBV28 and TRBJ2-7): DVKVTQSSRYLVKRTGEKVFLECVQDMDHENMFWYRQDPGLGLRLIYFSYDVKMKEKGDIPEGYSVSREKKERFSLILESASTNQTSMYLCASSTRDSRGFEQYFGPGTRLTVT.

V is TRBV7-9 and J is TRBJ1-1, with TRBD1 as a possible D gene (5 bases). CDR1 and CDR2 from the germline V gene are SEHNR and FQNEAQ (reference sequence). V lost 4 bases, J lost 5 bases, and 26 bases lay in between. The CDR3 contains 18 residues. The CDR3 loop is CASSSSSRTGRRVTEAFF. CDR3 DNA: TGTGCCAGCAGCTCCTCCTCTCGTACAGGAAGACGAGTTACTGAAGCTTTCTTT.

V usage is TRBV7-3 and J usage is TRBJ2-5; TRBD2 might be the D (6 bases). The CDR3 runs to 14 residues. Deletions cut 5 bases from V and 5 bases from J, with 15 bases between. Germline assignment: CDR1 SGHTA and CDR2 FQGTGA. Written as DNA, the CDR3 is TGTGCCAGCAGCCCCTCCGGGGGTGGCGAGACCCAGTACTTC. Amino acid sequence: CASSPSGGGETQYF.

This chain uses TRBV5-1 with TRBJ2-7, with 13 bases lining up with TRBD2. The CDR3 is 16 residues long. Per the germline V gene, CDR1 is SGHRS and CDR2 is YFSETQ. J was trimmed by 4 bases and V by 3 bases; bases with no gene match: 7. The CDR3 nucleotides are TGCGCCAGCAGCTCGGGACTAGCGGGGTTGGGATACGAGCAGTACTTC. Translating it yields CASSSGLAGLGYEQYF.

Points on this clone: The junction differs from germline at one of its ends, possibly a read error. The chain has TRBV10-1 and TRBJ2-7; weak D call: TRBD1 (6 bases). The CDR3 runs 15 residues. Germline CDR1 and CDR2: WNHNN and SYGVQD (reference sequence). The DNA of the CDR3 is TGCGCCGGCAGTGCCGCAGGGGTGGCCTCCTACGAGCAGTACTTC. This codes for CAGSAAGVASYEQYF.

There are a few counts of this clone. The genes are TRBV5-1 and TRBJ1-6; 7 bases map to TRBD1. V gave up 4 bases and J gave up 5 bases; unmatched junction bases: 6. The CDR3 is 15 amino acids. The germline gives CDR1 SGHRS, CDR2 YFSETQ. The CDR3 protein is CASSVGTVNNSPLHF. The CDR3 DNA sequence: TGCGCCAGCAGCGTGGGGACAGTCAATAATTCACCCCTCCACTTT. Variable domain in full (rest from reference TRBV5-1 and TRBJ1-6): KAGVTQTPRYLIKTRGQQVTLSCSPISGHRSVSWYQQTPGQGLQFLFEYFSETQRNKGNFPGRFSGRQFSNSRSEMNVSTLELGDSALYLCASSVGTVNNSPLHFGNGTRLTVT.

The CDR3 is CASTAQGQGGQPQHF. The CDR3 nucleotides read TGTGCCAGCACCGCTCAGGGCCAGGGTGGTCAGCCCCAGCATTTT. The chain employs TRBV2 and TRBJ1-5; TRBD1 might be the D (5 bases). Trimming took 7 bases from V and 6 from J, leaving 19 bases between them. CDR3 size: 15 residues. Looked up from germline, CDR1 is SNHLY and CDR2 is FYNNEI.

The chain has TRBV27 and TRBJ1-1; no clear D. This CDR3 comprises 15 residues. The V and J ends lost 5 bases and 6 bases respectively, with 19 bases between them. Germline V gives CDR1 MNHEY, CDR2 SMNVEV (reference sequence). CDR3 loop: CASSGSRVGESEAFF. CDR3 bases: TGTGCCAGCAGTGGGAGTCGGGTTGGCGAGTCTGAAGCTTTCTTT.

This clone has more than one count but fewer than ten. The rearrangement links TRBV5-5 to TRBJ2-3; TRBD2 matches at 7 bases. CDR1 and CDR2 (germline): SGHKS, YYEKEE (reference sequence). The length of the CDR3 is 15 residues. J was trimmed by 2 bases and V by 3 bases; bases with no gene match: 6. The CDR3 nucleotides read TGTGCCAGCAGCTACGGGGGGAACCACACAGATACGCAGTATTTT. It is translated as CASSYGGNHTDTQYF.

The chain uses TRBV4-1 and TRBJ1-6; D call uncertain. CDR1 MGHRA and CDR2 YSYEKL come from the germline V gene. This CDR3 spans 18 amino acids. V was shortened by 4 bases and J by 3 bases, with 19 bases between the two germline ends. This chain's CDR3 is CASSLARSTGGYNSPLHF. CDR3 nucleotides: TGCGCCAGCAGCCTTGCACGGTCCACTGGCGGCTATAATTCACCCCTCCACTTT.

This chain joins TRBV7-6 and TRBJ2-7, with 9 positions matching TRBD2. CDR3 length: 14 residues. J was trimmed by 4 bases and V by 5 bases; bases with no gene match: 6. Per germline, CDR1 SGHVS and CDR2 FNYEAQ. The CDR3 coding sequence is TGTGCCAGCAGCCAGAGCGGGAGGAGATACGAGCAGTACTTC. Translated: CASSQSGRRYEQYF.

The chain uses TRBV7-9 and TRBJ1-1; D is undetermined. Trimming took 3 bases from V and 6 from J, leaving 5 bases between them. The CDR3 runs to 11 residues. CDR1 is SEHNR and CDR2 is FQNEAQ in the germline V gene (reference sequence). CDR3 bases: TGTGCCAGCAGCTTCGGTCCTGAAGCTTTCTTT. This codes for CASSFGPEAFF. Drawing the rest from reference TRBV7-9 and TRBJ1-1, the complete variable domain is DTGVSQNPRHKITKRGQNVTFRCDPISEHNRLYWYRQTLGQGPEFLTYFQNEAQLEKSRLLSDRFSAERPKGSFSTLEIQRTEQGDSAMYLCASSFGPEAFFGQGTRLTVV.

This clone was picked up one time. This rearrangement joins TRBV27 to TRBJ2-7; 8 nucleotides agree with TRBD1. This CDR3 has 18 residues. Germline V CDR1 and CDR2: MNHEY, SMNVEV (reference sequence). V gave up 3 bases and J gave up 2 bases; unmatched junction bases: 15. CDR3 residues: CASSFRLVLGQGPYEQYF. The CDR3 region has the DNA TGTGCCAGCAGTTTTCGCTTGGTCTTAGGACAGGGACCCTACGAGCAGTACTTC.

The J gene is TRBJ2-3, the V gene TRBV5-4, with D possibly TRBD2 on 6 matching bases. The CDR3 runs 15 residues. In germline, CDR1 is SGHNT, CDR2 YYREEE (reference sequence). V lost 4 bases, J lost 4 bases, and 16 bases lay in between. For the CDR3, the DNA is TGTGCCAGCAGCCCGAGTTGGGGGGTTTCAGATACGCAGTATTTT. This codes for CASSPSWGVSDTQYF.

The chain has TRBV5-4 and TRBJ2-5, with a possible D match to TRBD1 (6 bases). The germline gives CDR1 SGHNT, CDR2 YYREEE (reference sequence). Deletions cut 0 bases from V and 3 bases from J, with 6 bases between. CDR3 length: 13 residues. The CDR3 spells CASSLGTEETQYF. The CDR3 region has the DNA TGTGCCAGCAGCTTGGGGACAGAAGAGACCCAGTACTTC.

This clone was found once. The V gene is TRBV19, the J gene TRBJ2-3, with TRBD1 matching 12 bases. Germline V gene sequence: CDR1 LNHDA, CDR2 SQIVND (reference sequence). This CDR3 region has 16 residues. The trim removed 4 bases at V and 4 bases at J, leaving 6 bases unmatched. The CDR3 here is CASSKPGQGASDTQYF. CDR3 nucleotides: TGTGCCAGTAGTAAGCCGGGACAGGGGGCGTCAGATACGCAGTATTTT.

By its share, this clone is medium-sized (0.01 to 0.1%). The J gene is TRBJ2-2, the V gene TRBV5-6; TRBD2 might be the D (6 bases). Germline CDR1 SGHDT, CDR2 YYEEEE. Deletions cut 7 bases from V and 10 bases from J, with 14 bases between. The CDR3 sequence is 12 residues long. The CDR3 spells CASGGAPAELFF. Here the CDR3 DNA reads TGTGCCAGCGGAGGGGCCCCCGCGGAGCTGTTTTTT.

CDR3 loop: CASSEGEARPLGHTIYF. The CDR3 DNA reads as TGTGCCAGCAGTGAGGGGGAGGCGAGGCCCCTAGGCCACACCATATATTTT. The V call is TRBV6-4, the J call TRBJ1-3; D might be TRBD1 (5 bases). The CDR3 covers 17 residues. Trimming pared 3 bases from V and 8 bases from J, leaving 23 bases between. Per the germline V gene, CDR1 is MRHNA and CDR2 is SNTAGT.